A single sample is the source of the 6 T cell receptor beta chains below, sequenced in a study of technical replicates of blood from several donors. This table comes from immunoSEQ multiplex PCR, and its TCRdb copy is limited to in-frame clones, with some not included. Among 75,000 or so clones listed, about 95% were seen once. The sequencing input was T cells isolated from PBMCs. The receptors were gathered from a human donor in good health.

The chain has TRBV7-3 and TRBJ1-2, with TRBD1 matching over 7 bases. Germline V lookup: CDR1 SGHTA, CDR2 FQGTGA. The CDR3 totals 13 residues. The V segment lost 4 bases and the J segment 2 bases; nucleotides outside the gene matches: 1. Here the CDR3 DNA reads TGTGCCAGCAGCTGGGGACAGAACTATGGCTACACCTTC. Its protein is CASSWGQNYGYTF.

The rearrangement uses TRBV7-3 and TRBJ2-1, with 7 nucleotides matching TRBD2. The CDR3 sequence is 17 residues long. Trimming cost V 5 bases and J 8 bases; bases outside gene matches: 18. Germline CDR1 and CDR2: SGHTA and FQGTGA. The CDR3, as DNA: TGTGCCAGCAGCCCCGGGATTGGGGGGGTAGGTTTCGATGAGCAGTTCTTC. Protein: CASSPGIGGVGFDEQFF.

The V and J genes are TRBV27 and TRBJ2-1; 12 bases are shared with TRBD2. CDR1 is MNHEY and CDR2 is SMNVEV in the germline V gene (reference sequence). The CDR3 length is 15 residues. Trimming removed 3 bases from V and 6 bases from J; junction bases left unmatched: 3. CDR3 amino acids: CASSFLAGGVNEQFF. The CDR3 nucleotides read TGTGCCAGCAGTTTTCTAGCGGGAGGGGTCAATGAGCAGTTCTTC.

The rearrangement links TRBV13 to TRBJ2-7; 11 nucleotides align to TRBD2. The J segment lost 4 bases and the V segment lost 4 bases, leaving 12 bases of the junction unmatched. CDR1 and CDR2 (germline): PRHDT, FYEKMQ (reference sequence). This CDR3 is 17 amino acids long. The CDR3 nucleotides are TGTGCCAGCAGCTCAAGAACAACTAGCGGGAGAGTTTACGAGCAGTACTTC. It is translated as CASSSRTTSGRVYEQYF. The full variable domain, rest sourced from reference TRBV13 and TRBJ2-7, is AAGVIQSPRHLIKEKRETATLKCYPIPRHDTVYWYQQGPGQDPQFLISFYEKMQSDKGSIPDRFSAQQFSDYHSELNMSSLELGDSALYFCASSSRTTSGRVYEQYFGPGTRLTVT.

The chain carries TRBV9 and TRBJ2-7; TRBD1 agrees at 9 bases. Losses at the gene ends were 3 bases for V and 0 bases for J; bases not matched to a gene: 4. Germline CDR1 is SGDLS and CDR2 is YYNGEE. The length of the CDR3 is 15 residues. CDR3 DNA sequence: TGTGCCAGCAGCGCGGGGGGACAGGGCTCCTACGAGCAGTACTTC. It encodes CASSAGGQGSYEQYF.

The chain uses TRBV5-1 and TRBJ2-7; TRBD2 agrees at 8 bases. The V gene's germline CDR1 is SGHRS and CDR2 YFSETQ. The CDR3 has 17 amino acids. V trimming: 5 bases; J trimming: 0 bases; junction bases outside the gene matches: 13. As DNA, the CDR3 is TGCGCCAGCAGTTCCTACCGGGGGGGTCCTAGCTCCTACGAGCAGTACTTC. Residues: CASSSYRGGPSSYEQYF.